The 2 T cell receptor beta chains below were found in one sample sequenced in a study of blood T cell repertoires in COVID-19. The repertoire was sequenced with immunoSEQ multiplex PCR; TCRdb's copy has only in-frame clones and lacks some. The repertoire holds approximately 130,000 clones, roughly three quarters seen once, with over 15% in the top ten. Sequencing was carried out using peripheral blood. These receptors all come from an elderly man with acute or convalescent COVID-19.

This clone occurred a few times. The rearrangement links TRBV5-4 to TRBJ2-3; D not resolved. The CDR3 has 15 residues. V dropped 4 bases and J dropped 0 bases, with 12 bases sitting between them. CDR1 is SGHNT, CDR2 YYREEE, per germline (reference sequence). The CDR3 DNA reads as TGTGCCAGCAGCAGAGGTAGCCCAAGCACAGATACGCAGTATTTT. Its protein is CASSRGSPSTDTQYF.

Comments on this clone: Other nucleotide sequences in the sample specify the same CDR3. The chain combines TRBV12-3 or TRBV12-4 with TRBJ1-2; D remains unclear. V gave up 3 bases and J gave up 8 bases, with 10 bases separating them. The CDR3 consists of 12 residues. This CDR3 reads CASSFPTGGYTF. Here the CDR3 DNA reads TGTGCCAGCAGTTTCCCGACTGGGGGCTACACCTTC.